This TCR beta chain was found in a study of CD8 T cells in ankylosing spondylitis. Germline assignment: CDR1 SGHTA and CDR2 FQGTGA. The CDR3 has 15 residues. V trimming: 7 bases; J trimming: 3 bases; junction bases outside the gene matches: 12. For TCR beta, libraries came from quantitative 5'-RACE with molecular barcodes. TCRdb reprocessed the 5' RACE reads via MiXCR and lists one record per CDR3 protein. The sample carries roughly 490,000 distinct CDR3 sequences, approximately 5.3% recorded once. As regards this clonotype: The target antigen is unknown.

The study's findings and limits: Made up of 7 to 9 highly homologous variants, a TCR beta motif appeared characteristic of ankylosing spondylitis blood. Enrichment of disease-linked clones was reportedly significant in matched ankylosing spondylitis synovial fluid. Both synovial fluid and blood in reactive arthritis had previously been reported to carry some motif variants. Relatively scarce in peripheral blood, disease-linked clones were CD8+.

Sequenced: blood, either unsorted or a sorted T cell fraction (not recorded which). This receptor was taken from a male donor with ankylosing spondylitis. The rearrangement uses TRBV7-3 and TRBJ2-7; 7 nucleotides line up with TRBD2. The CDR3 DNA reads TGTGCCAGCAAGCGGGGCCGGGGGACTAACTACGAGCAGTACTTC. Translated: CASKRGRGTNYEQYF.